This TCR beta chain is drawn from a study of CD8 T cells in Susac syndrome. Study findings and constraints: It was in TEMRA cells and active patients that Susac CD8+ clonal expansion peaked.

CDR1 is SGDLS, CDR2 YYNGEE, per germline. Trimming took 3 bases from V and 7 from J; bases not matched to a gene: 7. This CDR3 contains 15 residues. An amount of RNA that ranged from roughly 0.5 to 1 ug was reverse transcribed with random hexamers. A single record per CDR3 protein comes from TCRdb applying MiXCR to the immunoSEQ multiplex PCR reads. The repertoire holds approximately 80,000 distinct CDR3 sequences, with approximately 93% as singletons. About this clonotype: Its antigen is unidentified.

This receptor was identified in a human donor with Susac syndrome. The V gene is TRBV9, the J gene TRBJ2-1; 10 bases match TRBD2. The sample comprised CD8+ T cells from PBMCs. The CDR3 here is CASSESGGAVNEQFF. CDR3 bases: TGTGCCAGCAGCGAGAGCGGGGGGGCCGTTAATGAGCAGTTCTTC.